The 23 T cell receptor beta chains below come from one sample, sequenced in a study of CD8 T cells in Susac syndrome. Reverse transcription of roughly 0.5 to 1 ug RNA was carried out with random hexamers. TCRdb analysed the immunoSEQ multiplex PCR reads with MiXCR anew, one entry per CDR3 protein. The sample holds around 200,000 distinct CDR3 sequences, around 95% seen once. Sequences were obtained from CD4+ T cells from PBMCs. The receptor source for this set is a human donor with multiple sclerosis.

The CDR3 region is CSVEDVISRETQYF. The CDR3 DNA reads TGCAGCGTTGAAGATGTGATCTCCCGAGAGACCCAGTACTTC. The V gene is TRBV29-1, the J gene TRBJ2-5, with D unresolved. This CDR3 has 14 amino acids. The germline V and J ends were trimmed by 0 bases and 4 bases, with 12 bases remaining between them. Germline V lookup: CDR1 SQVTM, CDR2 ANQGSEA.

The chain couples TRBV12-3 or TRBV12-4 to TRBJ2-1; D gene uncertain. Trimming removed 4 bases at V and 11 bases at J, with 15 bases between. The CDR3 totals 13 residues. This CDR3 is CASSSQFGDKQFF. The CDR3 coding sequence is TGTGCCAGCAGTTCGCAGTTTGGGGATAAGCAGTTCTTC.

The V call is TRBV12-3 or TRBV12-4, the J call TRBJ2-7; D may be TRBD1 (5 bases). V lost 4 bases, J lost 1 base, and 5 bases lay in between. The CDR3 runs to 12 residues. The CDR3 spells CASSYRSYEQYF. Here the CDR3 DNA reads TGTGCCAGCAGTTACAGGTCCTACGAGCAGTACTTC.

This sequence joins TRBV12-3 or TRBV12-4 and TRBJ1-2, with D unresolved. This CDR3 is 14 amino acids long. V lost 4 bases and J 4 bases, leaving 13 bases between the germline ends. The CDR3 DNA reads TGTGCCAGCAGTTCCTCCGGGAGCTTCTATGGCTACACCTTC. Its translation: CASSSSGSFYGYTF.

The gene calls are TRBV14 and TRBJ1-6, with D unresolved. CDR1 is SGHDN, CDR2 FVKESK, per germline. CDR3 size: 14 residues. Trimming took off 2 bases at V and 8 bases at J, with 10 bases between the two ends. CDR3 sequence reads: CASSQRTFDSPLHF. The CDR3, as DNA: TGTGCCAGCAGCCAACGAACCTTTGATTCACCCCTCCACTTT.

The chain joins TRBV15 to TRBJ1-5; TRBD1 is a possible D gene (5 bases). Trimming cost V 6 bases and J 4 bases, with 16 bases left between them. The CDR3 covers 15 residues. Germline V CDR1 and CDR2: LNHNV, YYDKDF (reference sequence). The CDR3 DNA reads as TGTGCCACCAGGGCGTCGGGGGTTGGGAATCAGCCCCAGCATTTT. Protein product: CATRASGVGNQPQHF.

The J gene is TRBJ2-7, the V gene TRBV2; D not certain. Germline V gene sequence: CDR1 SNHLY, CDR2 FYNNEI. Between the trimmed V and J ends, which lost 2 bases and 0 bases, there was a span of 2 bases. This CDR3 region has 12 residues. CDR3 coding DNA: TGTGCCAGCAGTGAACACTCCTACGAGCAGTACTTC. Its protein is CASSEHSYEQYF.

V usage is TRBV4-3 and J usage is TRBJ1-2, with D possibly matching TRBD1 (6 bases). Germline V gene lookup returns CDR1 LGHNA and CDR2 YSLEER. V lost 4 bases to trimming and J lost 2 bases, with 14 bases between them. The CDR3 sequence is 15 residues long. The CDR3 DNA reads TGCGCCAGCAGCCCGATCGGGACATCGAACTATGGCTACACCTTC. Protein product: CASSPIGTSNYGYTF.

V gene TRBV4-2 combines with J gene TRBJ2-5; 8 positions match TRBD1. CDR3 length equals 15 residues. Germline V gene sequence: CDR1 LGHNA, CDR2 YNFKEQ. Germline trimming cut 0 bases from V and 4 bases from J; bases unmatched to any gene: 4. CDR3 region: CASSQESGQGETQYF. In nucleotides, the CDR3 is TGTGCCAGCAGCCAAGAGTCCGGACAGGGAGAGACCCAGTACTTC.

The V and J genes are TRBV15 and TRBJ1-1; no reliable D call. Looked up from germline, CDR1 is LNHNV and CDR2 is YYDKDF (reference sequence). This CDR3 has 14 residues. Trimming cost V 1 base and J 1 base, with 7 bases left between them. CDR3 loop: CATSRATENTEAFF. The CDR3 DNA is TGTGCCACCAGCAGAGCGACGGAGAACACTGAAGCTTTCTTT.

This chain's CDR3 is CASSRLNLRGPYEQYF. CDR3 nucleotides: TGTGCCAGCAGCCGACTTAACCTAAGGGGACCCTACGAGCAGTACTTC. The chain uses TRBV11-2 and TRBJ2-7; D possibly uses TRBD1 or TRBD2 (5 bases each). Looked up from germline, CDR1 is SGHAT and CDR2 is FQNNGV. V lost 5 bases to trimming and J lost 2 bases, with 19 bases between them. The CDR3 runs 16 residues.

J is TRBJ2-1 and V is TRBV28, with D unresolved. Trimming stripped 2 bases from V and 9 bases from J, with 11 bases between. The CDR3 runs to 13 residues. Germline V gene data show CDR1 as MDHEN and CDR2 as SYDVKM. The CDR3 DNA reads TGTGCCAGCAGTTTAAGTTCGGTGGGTGAGCAGTTCTTC. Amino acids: CASSLSSVGEQFF.

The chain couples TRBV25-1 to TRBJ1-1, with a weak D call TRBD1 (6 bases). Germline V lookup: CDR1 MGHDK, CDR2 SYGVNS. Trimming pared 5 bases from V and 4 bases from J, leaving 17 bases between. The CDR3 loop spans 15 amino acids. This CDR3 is CASSLLGAEVTEAFF. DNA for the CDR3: TGTGCCAGCAGTCTCTTGGGGGCTGAGGTCACTGAAGCTTTCTTT.

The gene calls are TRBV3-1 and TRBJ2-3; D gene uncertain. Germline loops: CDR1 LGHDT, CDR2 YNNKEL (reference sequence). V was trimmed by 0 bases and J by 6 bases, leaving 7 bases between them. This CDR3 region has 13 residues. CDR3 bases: TGTGCCAGCAGCCAAGAAATCGCGGATACGCAGTATTTT. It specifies CASSQEIADTQYF.

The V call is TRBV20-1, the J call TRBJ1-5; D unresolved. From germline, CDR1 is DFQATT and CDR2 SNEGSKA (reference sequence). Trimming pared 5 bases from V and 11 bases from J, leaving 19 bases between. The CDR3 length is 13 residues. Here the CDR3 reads CSAPSPPGGSQHF. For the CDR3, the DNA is TGCAGTGCTCCCTCCCCGCCGGGCGGGTCCCAGCATTTT.

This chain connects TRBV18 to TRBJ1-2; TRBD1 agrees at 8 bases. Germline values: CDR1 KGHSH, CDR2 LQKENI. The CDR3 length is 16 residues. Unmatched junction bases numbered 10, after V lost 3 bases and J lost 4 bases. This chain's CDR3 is CASSPTPGQDAYGYTF. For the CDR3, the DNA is TGTGCCAGCTCACCCACCCCGGGACAGGATGCCTATGGCTACACCTTC.

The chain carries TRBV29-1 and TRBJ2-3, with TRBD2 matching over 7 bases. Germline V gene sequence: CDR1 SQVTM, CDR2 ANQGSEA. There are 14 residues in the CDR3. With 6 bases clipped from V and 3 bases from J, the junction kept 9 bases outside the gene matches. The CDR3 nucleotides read TGCAGCGTCTTGGGTGGCGGGGGTACAGATACGCAGTATTTT. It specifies CSVLGGGGTDTQYF.

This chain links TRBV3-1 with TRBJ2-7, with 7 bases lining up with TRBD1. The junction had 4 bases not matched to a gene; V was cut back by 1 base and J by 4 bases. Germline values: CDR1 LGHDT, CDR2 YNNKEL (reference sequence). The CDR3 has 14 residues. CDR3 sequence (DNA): TGTGCCAGCAGCCAAGGGACAGGTCCGTACGAGCAGTACTTC. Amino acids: CASSQGTGPYEQYF.

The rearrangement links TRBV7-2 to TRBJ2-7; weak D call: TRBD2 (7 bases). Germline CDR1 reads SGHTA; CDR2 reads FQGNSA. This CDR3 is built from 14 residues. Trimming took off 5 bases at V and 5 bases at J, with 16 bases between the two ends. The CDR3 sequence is CASSRRWEGDEQYF. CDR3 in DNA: TGTGCCAGCAGCCGGCGCTGGGAGGGGGACGAGCAGTACTTC. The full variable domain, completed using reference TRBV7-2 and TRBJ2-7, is GAGVSQSPSNKVTEKGKDVELRCDPISGHTALYWYRQSLGQGLEFLIYFQGNSAPDKSGLPSDRFSAERTGGSVSTLTIQRTQQEDSAVYLCASSRRWEGDEQYFGPGTRLTVT.

The CDR3 protein is CASSWSGGTDTQYF. DNA for the CDR3: TGTGCCAGCAGCTGGTCAGGGGGCACAGATACGCAGTATTTT. The chain combines TRBV7-9 with TRBJ2-3; D perhaps matches TRBD1 (6 bases). The V end lost 4 bases, the J end lost 1 base, and 9 bases lay between the germline ends. This CDR3 comprises 14 residues. Germline CDR1 SEHNR, CDR2 FQNEAQ (reference sequence).

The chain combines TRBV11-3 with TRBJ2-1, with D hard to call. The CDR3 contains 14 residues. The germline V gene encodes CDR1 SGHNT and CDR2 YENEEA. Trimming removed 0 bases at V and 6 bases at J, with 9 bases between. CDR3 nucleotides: TGTGCCAGCAGCTTAGAGGGCAGCGTCAATGAGCAGTTCTTC. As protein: CASSLEGSVNEQFF.

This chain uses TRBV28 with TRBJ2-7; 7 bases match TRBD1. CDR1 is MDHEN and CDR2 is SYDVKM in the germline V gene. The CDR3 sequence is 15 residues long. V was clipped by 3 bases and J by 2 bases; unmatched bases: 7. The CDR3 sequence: CASSFMDRNPYEQYF. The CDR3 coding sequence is TGTGCCAGCAGTTTCATGGACAGGAATCCCTACGAGCAGTACTTC.

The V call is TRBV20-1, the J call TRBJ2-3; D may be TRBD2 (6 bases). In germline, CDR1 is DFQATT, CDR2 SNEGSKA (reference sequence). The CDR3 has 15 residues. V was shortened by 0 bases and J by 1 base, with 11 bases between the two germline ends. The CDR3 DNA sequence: TGCAGTGCTAGAGATCCGGGGGAGGGCACAGATACGCAGTATTTT. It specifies CSARDPGEGTDTQYF.